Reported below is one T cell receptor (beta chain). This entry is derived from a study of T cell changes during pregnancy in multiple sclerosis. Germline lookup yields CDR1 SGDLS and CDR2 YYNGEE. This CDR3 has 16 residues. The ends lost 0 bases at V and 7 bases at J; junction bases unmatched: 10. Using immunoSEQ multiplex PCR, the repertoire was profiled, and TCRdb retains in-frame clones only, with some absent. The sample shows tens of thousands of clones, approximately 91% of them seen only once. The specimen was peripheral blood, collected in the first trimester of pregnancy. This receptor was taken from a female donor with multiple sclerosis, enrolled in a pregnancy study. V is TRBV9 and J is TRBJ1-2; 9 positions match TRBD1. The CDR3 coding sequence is TGTGCCAGCAGCGTAGGGACAGGGGCCAGTTGGGGTGGCTACACCTTC. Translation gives CASSVGTGASWGGYTF.